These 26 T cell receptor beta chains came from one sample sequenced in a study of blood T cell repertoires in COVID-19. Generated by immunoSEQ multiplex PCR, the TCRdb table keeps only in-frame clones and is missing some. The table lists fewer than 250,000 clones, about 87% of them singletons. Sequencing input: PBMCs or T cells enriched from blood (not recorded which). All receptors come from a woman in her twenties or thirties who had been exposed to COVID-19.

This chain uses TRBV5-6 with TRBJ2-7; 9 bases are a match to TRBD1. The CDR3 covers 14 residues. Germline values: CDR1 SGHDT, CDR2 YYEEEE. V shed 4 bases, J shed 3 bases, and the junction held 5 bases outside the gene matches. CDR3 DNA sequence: TGTGCCAGCAGCGTGGGACAGGGAAACTACGAGCAGTACTTC. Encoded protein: CASSVGQGNYEQYF.

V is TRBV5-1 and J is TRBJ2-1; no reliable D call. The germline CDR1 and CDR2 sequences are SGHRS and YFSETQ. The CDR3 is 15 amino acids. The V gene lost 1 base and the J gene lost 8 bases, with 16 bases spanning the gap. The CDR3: CASSLLRPMGDEQFF. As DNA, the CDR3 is TGCGCCAGCAGCTTGTTGAGACCTATGGGCGATGAGCAGTTCTTC.

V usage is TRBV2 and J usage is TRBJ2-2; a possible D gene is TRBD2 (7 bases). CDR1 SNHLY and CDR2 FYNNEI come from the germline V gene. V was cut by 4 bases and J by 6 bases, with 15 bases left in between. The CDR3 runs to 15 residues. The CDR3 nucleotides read TGTGCCAGCAGTGGGGAAAGGGGGGGTGCCGGGGAGCTGTTTTTT. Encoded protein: CASSGERGGAGELFF. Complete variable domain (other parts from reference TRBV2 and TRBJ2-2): EPEVTQTPSHQVTQMGQEVILRCVPISNHLYFYWYRQILGQKVEFLVSFYNNEISEKSEIFDDQFSVERPDGSNFTLKIRSTKLEDSAMYFCASSGERGGAGELFFGEGSRLTVL.

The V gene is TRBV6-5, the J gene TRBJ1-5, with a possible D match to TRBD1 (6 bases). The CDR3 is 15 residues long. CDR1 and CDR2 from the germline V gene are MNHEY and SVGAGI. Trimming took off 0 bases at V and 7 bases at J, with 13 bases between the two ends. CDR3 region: CASSYSTGWFQPQHF. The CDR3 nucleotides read TGTGCCAGCAGTTACTCAACAGGGTGGTTCCAGCCCCAGCATTTT.

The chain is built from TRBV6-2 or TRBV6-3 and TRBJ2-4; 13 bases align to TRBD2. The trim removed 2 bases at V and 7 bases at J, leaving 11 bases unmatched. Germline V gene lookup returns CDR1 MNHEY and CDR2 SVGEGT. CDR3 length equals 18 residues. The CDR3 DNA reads TGTGCCAGCAGTTACCCGACCTGGACTAGCGGGAGCTGGAACATTCAGTACTTC. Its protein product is CASSYPTWTSGSWNIQYF.

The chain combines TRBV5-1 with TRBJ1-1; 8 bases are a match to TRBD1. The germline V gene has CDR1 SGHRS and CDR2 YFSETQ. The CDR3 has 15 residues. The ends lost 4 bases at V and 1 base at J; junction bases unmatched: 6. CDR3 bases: TGCGCCAGCAGCACCGGACAGGGAGCGAACACTGAAGCTTTCTTT. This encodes CASSTGQGANTEAFF.

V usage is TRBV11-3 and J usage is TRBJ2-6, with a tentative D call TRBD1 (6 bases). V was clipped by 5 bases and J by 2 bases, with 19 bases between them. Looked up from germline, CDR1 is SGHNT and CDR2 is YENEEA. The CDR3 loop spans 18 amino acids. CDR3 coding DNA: TGTGCCAGCAGCCGTGGGGGCAGGGGAAGCACTGGGGCCAACGTCCTGACTTTC. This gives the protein CASSRGGRGSTGANVLTF.

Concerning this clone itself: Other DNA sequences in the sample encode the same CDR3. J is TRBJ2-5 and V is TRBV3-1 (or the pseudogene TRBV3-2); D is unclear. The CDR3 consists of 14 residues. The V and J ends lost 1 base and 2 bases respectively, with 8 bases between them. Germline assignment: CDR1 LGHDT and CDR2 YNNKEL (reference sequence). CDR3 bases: TGTGCCAGCAGCCAAGGTCCGCTACAAGAGACCCAGTACTTC. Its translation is CASSQGPLQETQYF.

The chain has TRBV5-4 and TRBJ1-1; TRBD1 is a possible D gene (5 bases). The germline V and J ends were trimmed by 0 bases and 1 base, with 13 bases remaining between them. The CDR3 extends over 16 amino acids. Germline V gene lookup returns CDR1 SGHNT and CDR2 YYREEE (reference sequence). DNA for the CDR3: TGTGCCAGCAGCTTGGCCCTCGGGGGAGGGAACACTGAAGCTTTCTTT. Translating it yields CASSLALGGGNTEAFF.

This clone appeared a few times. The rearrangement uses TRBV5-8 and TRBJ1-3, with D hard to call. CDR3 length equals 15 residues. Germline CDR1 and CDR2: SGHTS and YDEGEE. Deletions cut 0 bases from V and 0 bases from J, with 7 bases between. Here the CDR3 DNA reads TGTGCCAGCAGCTTGGAAGAGCACTCTGGAAACACCATATATTTT. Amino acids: CASSLEEHSGNTIYF.

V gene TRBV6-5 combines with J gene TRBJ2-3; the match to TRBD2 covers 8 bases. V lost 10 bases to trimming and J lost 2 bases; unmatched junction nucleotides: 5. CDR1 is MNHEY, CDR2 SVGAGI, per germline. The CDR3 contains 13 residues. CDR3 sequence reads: CATVAGSTDTQYF. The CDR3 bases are TGTGCCACCGTAGCGGGATCCACAGATACGCAGTATTTT.

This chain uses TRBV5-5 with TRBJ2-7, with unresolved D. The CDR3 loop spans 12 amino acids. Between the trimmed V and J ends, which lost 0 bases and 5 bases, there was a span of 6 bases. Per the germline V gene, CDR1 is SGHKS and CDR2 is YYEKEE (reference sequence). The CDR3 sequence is CASSLATHEQYF. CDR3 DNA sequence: TGTGCCAGCAGCTTGGCTACCCACGAGCAGTACTTC.

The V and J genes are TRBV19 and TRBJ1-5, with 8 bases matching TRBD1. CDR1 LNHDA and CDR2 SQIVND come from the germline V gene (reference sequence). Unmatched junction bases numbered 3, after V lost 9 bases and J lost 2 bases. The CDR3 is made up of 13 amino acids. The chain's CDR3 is CASGQGGNQPQHF. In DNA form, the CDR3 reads TGTGCCAGCGGACAGGGCGGCAATCAGCCCCAGCATTTT.

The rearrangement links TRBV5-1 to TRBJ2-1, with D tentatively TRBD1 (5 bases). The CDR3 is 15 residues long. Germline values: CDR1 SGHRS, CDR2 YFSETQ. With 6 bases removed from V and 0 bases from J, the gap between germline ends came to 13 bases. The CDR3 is CASTMGQGSYNEQFF. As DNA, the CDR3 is TGCGCCAGCACCATGGGGCAGGGCTCCTACAATGAGCAGTTCTTC.

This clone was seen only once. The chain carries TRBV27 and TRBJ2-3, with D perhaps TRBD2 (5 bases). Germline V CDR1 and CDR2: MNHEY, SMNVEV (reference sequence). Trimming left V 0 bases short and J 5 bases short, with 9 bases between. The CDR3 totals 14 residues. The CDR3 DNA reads TGTGCCAGCAGTTTATCAGCGGTCTTAGATACGCAGTATTTT. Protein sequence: CASSLSAVLDTQYF.

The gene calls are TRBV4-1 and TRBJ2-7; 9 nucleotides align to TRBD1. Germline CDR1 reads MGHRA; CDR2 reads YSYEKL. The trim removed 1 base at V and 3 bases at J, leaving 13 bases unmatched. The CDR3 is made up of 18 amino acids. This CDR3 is CASSQGRGQGSSYYEQYF. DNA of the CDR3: TGCGCCAGCAGCCAAGGGAGGGGACAGGGTTCTAGCTACTACGAGCAGTACTTC.

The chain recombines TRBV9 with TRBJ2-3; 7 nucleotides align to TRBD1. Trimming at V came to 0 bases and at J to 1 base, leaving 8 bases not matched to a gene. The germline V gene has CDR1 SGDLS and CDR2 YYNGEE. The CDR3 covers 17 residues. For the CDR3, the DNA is TGTGCCAGCAGCGTAGTGGGAGACAGGGAACGCACAGATACGCAGTATTTT. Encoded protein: CASSVVGDRERTDTQYF.

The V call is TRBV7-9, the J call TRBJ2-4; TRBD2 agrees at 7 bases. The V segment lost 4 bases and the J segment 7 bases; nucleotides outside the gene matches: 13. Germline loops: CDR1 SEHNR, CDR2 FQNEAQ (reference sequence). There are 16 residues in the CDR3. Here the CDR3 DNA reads TGTGCCAGCAGCTCATGGTCAGGCCAGGGAGGGAACATTCAGTACTTC. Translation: CASSSWSGQGGNIQYF. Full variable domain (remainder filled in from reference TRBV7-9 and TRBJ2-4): DTGVSQNPRHKITKRGQNVTFRCDPISEHNRLYWYRQTLGQGPEFLTYFQNEAQLEKSRLLSDRFSAERPKGSFSTLEIQRTEQGDSAMYLCASSSWSGQGGNIQYFGAGTRLSVL.

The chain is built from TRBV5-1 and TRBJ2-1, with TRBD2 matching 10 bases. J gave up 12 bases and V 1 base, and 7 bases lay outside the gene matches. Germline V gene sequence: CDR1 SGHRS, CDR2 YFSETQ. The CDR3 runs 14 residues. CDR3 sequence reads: CASSLTSGEGRQFF. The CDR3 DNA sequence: TGCGCCAGCAGCTTGACTAGCGGGGAGGGGAGGCAGTTCTTC.

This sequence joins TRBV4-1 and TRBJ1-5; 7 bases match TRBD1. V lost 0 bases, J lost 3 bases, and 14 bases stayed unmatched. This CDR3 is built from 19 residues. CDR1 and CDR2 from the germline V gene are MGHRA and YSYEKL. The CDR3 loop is CASSQDRQGETHINQPQHF. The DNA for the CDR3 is TGCGCCAGCAGCCAAGATAGGCAGGGGGAGACCCATATCAATCAGCCCCAGCATTTT.

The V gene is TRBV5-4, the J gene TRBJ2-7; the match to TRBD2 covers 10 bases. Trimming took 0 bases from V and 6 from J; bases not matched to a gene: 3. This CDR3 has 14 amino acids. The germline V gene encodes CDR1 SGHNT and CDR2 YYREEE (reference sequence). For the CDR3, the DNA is TGTGCCAGCAGCTTGGTAGCGGGAGGCACCGAGCAGTACTTC. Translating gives CASSLVAGGTEQYF.

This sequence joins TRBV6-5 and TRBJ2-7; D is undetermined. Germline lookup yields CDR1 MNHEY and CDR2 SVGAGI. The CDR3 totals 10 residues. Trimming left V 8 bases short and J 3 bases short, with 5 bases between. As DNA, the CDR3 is TGTGCCAGCTACTACTACGAGCAGTACTTC. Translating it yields CASYYYEQYF.

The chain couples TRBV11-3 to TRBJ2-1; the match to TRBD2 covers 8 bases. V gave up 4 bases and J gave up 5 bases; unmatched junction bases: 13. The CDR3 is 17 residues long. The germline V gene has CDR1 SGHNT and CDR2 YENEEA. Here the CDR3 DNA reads TGTGCCAGCAGCTCCTCCGGGGGGGGAGTATCCCACAATGAGCAGTTCTTC. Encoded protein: CASSSSGGGVSHNEQFF.

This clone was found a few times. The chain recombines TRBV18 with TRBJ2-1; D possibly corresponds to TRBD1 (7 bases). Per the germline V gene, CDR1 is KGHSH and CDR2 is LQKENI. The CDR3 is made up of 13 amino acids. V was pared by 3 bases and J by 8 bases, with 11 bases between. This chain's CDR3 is CASSPRRGHEQFF. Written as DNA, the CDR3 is TGTGCCAGCTCACCCAGGAGGGGGCATGAGCAGTTCTTC.

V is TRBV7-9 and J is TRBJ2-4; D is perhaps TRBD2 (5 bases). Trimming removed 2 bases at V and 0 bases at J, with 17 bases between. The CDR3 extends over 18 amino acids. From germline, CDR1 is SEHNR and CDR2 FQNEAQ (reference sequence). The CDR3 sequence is CASSLMPAEPLAKNIQYF. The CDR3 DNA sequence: TGTGCCAGCAGCTTAATGCCAGCGGAGCCTTTAGCCAAAAACATTCAGTACTTC.

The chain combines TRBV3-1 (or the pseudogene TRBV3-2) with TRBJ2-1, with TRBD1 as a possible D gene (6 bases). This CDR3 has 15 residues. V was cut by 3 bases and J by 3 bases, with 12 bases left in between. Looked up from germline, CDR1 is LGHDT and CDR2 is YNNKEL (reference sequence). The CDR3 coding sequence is TGTGCCAGCAGCCACCAGGGGATATTCTACAATGAGCAGTTCTTC. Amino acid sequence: CASSHQGIFYNEQFF.